These 25 T cell receptor beta chains were all obtained from the same sample, sequenced in a study of CD8 T cells in ankylosing spondylitis. MiXCR, run by TCRdb on the 5' RACE reads, gives a single entry per CDR3 protein. The sample includes about 96,000 distinct CDR3 sequences, just under 9% seen only once; the top ten take roughly 5.5%. Sequencing used blood, either unsorted or a sorted T cell fraction (not recorded which). The receptors come from a male donor with ankylosing spondylitis or in good health (not recorded which).

This clonotype was recorded at least ten times. The rearrangement joins TRBV21-1 to TRBJ2-2; the table's D call TRBD1 went unverified against the DNA. TRBV21-1 is assigned pseudogene status. This CDR3 comprises 15 residues. This CDR3 reads CASSKAVGDPGELFF. The DNA of the CDR3 is TGTGCCAGCAGCAAAGCGGTGGGGGACCCCGGGGAGCTGTTTTTT.

This clonotype was detected many times. The chain joins TRBV20-1 to TRBJ1-4; a possible D gene is TRBD1 (5 bases). This CDR3 region has 12 residues. V lost 6 bases and J 17 bases, leaving 22 bases between the germline ends. Germline CDR1 and CDR2: DFQATT and SNEGSKA (reference sequence). The CDR3 loop reads CSARRTGQPLFF. CDR3 DNA: TGCAGTGCCCGAAGAACGGGGCAGCCGTTATTTTTT.

In this sample, this clonotype turned up a few times. The chain carries TRBV7-9 and TRBJ2-3; D is undetermined. The CDR3 is 14 residues long. Germline assignment: CDR1 SEHNR and CDR2 FQNEAQ (reference sequence). Trimming shortened V by 5 bases and J by 0 bases, and 9 bases separated the two germline ends. The CDR3 spells CASSPLTSTDTQYF. The CDR3 DNA is TGTGCCAGCAGCCCCCTTACCAGCACAGATACGCAGTATTTT. The variable domain in full, completed from reference TRBV7-9 and TRBJ2-3, reads DTGVSQNPRHKITKRGQNVTFRCDPISEHNRLYWYRQTLGQGPEFLTYFQNEAQLEKSRLLSDRFSAERPKGSFSTLEIQRTEQGDSAMYLCASSPLTSTDTQYFGPGTRLTVL.

This clonotype was picked up many times. This rearrangement joins TRBV12-3 or TRBV12-4 to TRBJ2-4; 8 nucleotides align to TRBD1. V lost 6 bases and J lost 2; bases outside the gene matches: 9. CDR3 length: 16 amino acids. The CDR3 region has the DNA TGTGCCAGCAGCCTCCGACAGGGGAGTCCCAAAAACATTCAGTACTTC. Encoded protein: CASSLRQGSPKNIQYF.

The chain employs TRBV7-7 and TRBJ1-5, with D uncertain. The CDR3 covers 20 residues. Trimming took 1 base from V and 0 from J, leaving 22 bases between them. CDR1 is SSHAT, CDR2 FNYEAQ, per germline (reference sequence). The CDR3, as DNA: TGTGCCAGCAGCTTAGAGATTGCCAGAATTAAAGACTATAGCAATCAGCCCCAGCATTTT. Its translation: CASSLEIARIKDYSNQPQHF. The full variable domain, with the rest looked up from reference TRBV7-7 and TRBJ1-5, is GAGVSQSPRYKVTKRGQDVTLRCDPISSHATLYWYQQALGQGPEFLTYFNYEAQPDKSGLPSDRFSAERPEGSISTLTIQRTEQRDSAMYRCASSLEIARIKDYSNQPQHFGDGTRLSIL.

This clonotype was observed many times. This chain connects TRBV2 to TRBJ1-2; D is unclear. The CDR3 runs to 12 residues. With 2 bases removed from V and 4 bases from J, the gap between germline ends came to 5 bases. Germline CDR1 is SNHLY and CDR2 is FYNNEI. The CDR3 DNA sequence: TGTGCCAGCAGTGAAAGGGTCTATGGCTACACCTTC. This encodes CASSERVYGYTF.

In this sample, this clonotype turned up many times. This chain connects TRBV4-2 to TRBJ2-4; 8 bases are a match to TRBD2. J lost 1 base, V lost 1 base, and 6 bases had no gene match. Looked up from germline, CDR1 is LGHNA and CDR2 is YNFKEQ. The CDR3 is 17 amino acids. CDR3 sequence reads: CASSQVSSSGAKNIQYF. The CDR3 nucleotides are TGTGCCAGCAGCCAAGTTTCGTCTAGCGGGGCCAAAAACATTCAGTACTTC.

This clonotype was detected ten times or more. V and J are TRBV12-3 or TRBV12-4 and TRBJ2-5; tentatively, D is TRBD1 (5 bases). There are 14 residues in the CDR3. The ends were cut back, 2 bases at V and 1 base at J, with 8 bases in the middle. The DNA for the CDR3 is TGTGCCAGCAGTTTATGGGGCCCCCAAGAGACCCAGTACTTC. Protein sequence: CASSLWGPQETQYF.

This clonotype was seen a handful of times. This rearrangement joins TRBV18 to TRBJ1-6; D call uncertain. The V end lost 0 bases, the J end lost 7 bases, and 1 base lay between the germline ends. The CDR3 length is 12 residues. Germline loops: CDR1 KGHSH, CDR2 LQKENI. The CDR3 is CASSPPNSPLHF. The CDR3 nucleotides read TGTGCCAGCTCACCACCGAATTCACCCCTCCACTTT. The full variable domain, completed using reference TRBV18 and TRBJ1-6, is NAGVMQNPRHLVRRRGQEARLRCSPMKGHSHVYWYRQLPEEGLKFMVYLQKENIIDESGMPKERFSAEFPKEGPSILRIQQVVRGDSAAYFCASSPPNSPLHFGNGTRLTVT.

This clonotype has ten or more counts. J is TRBJ2-7 and V is TRBV2; possible D gene TRBD2, 6 bases. V was pared by 2 bases and J by 5 bases, with 13 bases between. The germline gives CDR1 SNHLY, CDR2 FYNNEI. The CDR3 extends over 14 amino acids. The CDR3 DNA is TGTGCCAGCAGTGAATCCACTAGCCGGGACGAGCAGTACTTC. Its translation is CASSESTSRDEQYF.

This clonotype came up a few times. The J gene is TRBJ2-7, the V gene TRBV28; D unresolved. V lost 2 bases to trimming and J lost 0 bases, with 8 bases between them. Per the germline V gene, CDR1 is MDHEN and CDR2 is SYDVKM. The CDR3 loop spans 14 amino acids. The CDR3 nucleotides read TGTGCCAGCAGTTTAAGGCCTTACTCCTACGAGCAGTACTTC. Protein: CASSLRPYSYEQYF.

This clonotype was counted many times. DNA of the CDR3: TGTGCCACCAGTGACCGACAGGGAATGGCTTTCTTT. Its protein is CATSDRQGMAFF. This chain links TRBV24-1 with TRBJ1-1; the match to TRBD1 covers 7 bases. This CDR3 spans 12 amino acids. The junction had 6 bases not matched to a gene; V was cut back by 4 bases and J by 11 bases. CDR1 and CDR2 (germline): KGHDR, SFDVKD.

At least ten counts were recorded for this clonotype. The CDR3 loop is CASSPTESNQPQHF. The CDR3 DNA sequence: TGTGCCAGCAGCCCCACAGAGAGCAATCAGCCCCAGCATTTT. The chain couples TRBV12-3 or TRBV12-4 to TRBJ1-5; no definite D call. Trimming pared 6 bases from V and 1 base from J, leaving 10 bases between. The CDR3 is 14 amino acids.

This clonotype was seen a few times. This chain joins TRBV7-9 and TRBJ2-7, with TRBD1 as a possible D gene (5 bases). V gave up 5 bases and J gave up 1 base, with 15 bases separating them. Germline V gene sequence: CDR1 SEHNR, CDR2 FQNEAQ (reference sequence). CDR3 length: 15 residues. CDR3 protein: CASSRTGSGSYEQYF. The CDR3, as DNA: TGTGCCAGCAGCCGCACAGGCTCGGGTTCCTACGAGCAGTACTTC.

This clonotype has at least ten counts. The chain recombines TRBV20-1 with TRBJ2-2; D is unresolved. The CDR3 consists of 13 residues. The V gene's germline CDR1 is DFQATT and CDR2 SNEGSKA (reference sequence). Trimming took off 0 bases at V and 0 bases at J, with 2 bases between the two ends. CDR3 residues: CSARDTNTGELFF. In DNA form, the CDR3 reads TGCAGTGCTAGAGACACGAACACCGGGGAGCTGTTTTTT.

This clonotype showed up many times. The chain joins TRBV24-1 to TRBJ2-2; unclear D gene. CDR3 length: 14 residues. Germline V gene sequence: CDR1 KGHDR, CDR2 SFDVKD. Trimming pared 4 bases from V and 5 bases from J, leaving 10 bases between. CDR3 nucleotide sequence: TGTGCCACCAGTGAGGGGTCCGTAACCGGGGAGCTGTTTTTT. As protein: CATSEGSVTGELFF.

This chain uses TRBV12-3 or TRBV12-4 with TRBJ2-7; 15 bases agree with TRBD2. With 6 bases clipped from V and 0 bases from J, the junction kept 9 bases outside the gene matches. There are 18 residues in the CDR3. In DNA, the CDR3 is TGTGCCAGCAGCCCCAGGACTAGCGGGGGGGGCAGCTCCTACGAGCAGTACTTC. Amino acid sequence: CASSPRTSGGGSSYEQYF.

This clonotype was counted between two and nine times. The V call is TRBV3-1, the J call TRBJ1-2; no definite D call. Per germline, CDR1 LGHDT and CDR2 YNNKEL (reference sequence). This CDR3 has 15 residues. Trimming left V 0 bases short and J 7 bases short, with 15 bases between. As DNA, the CDR3 is TGTGCCAGCAGCCAAGATGAAGTGGAGATTCGTGGCTACACCTTC. This gives the protein CASSQDEVEIRGYTF.

Ten or more counts support this clonotype. V gene TRBV23-1 combines with J gene TRBJ2-1, with D possibly being TRBD1 (6 bases). TRBV23-1 belongs to the ORF category, with a function that is uncertain. Trimming left V 3 bases short and J 6 bases short, with 18 bases between. This CDR3 is built from 16 residues. The CDR3 spells CASSHDRSPGANEQFF. The CDR3 nucleotides read TGCGCCAGCAGTCACGATCGTTCGCCAGGGGCCAATGAGCAGTTCTTC.

This clonotype was observed many times. This chain links TRBV5-1 with TRBJ2-3; D is unresolved. The CDR3 is 13 residues long. The V end was cut by 0 bases, the J end by 10 bases, with 12 bases between. Germline V gives CDR1 SGHRS, CDR2 YFSETQ. The CDR3 nucleotides are TGCGCCAGCAGCTTGGATACTGGGATTGCGCAGTATTTT. Its translation: CASSLDTGIAQYF.

This clonotype was observed at least ten times. The genes are TRBV20-1 and TRBJ2-5; tentatively, D is TRBD1 (6 bases). CDR1 and CDR2 from the germline V gene are DFQATT and SNEGSKA (reference sequence). The CDR3 totals 12 residues. Trimming cost V 6 bases and J 6 bases, with 14 bases left between them. This CDR3 is CSAELTGKTQYF. The CDR3 region has the DNA TGCAGTGCCGAGCTCACAGGGAAGACCCAGTACTTC.

There are many counts of this clonotype. The chain recombines TRBV6-5 with TRBJ2-5, with a tentative D call TRBD2 (5 bases). Germline V CDR1 and CDR2: MNHEY, SVGAGI. The ends were cut back, 7 bases at V and 1 base at J, with 13 bases in the middle. The CDR3 runs 14 residues. DNA for the CDR3: TGTGCCAGCACTTTAGGCCGGGGCCAAGAGACCCAGTACTTC. Its protein is CASTLGRGQETQYF.

This clonotype was counted many times. The rearrangement links TRBV29-1 to TRBJ1-4; possible D gene TRBD1, 5 bases. From germline, CDR1 is SQVTM and CDR2 ANQGSEA. The CDR3 totals 14 residues. Trimming pared 8 bases from V and 6 bases from J, leaving 19 bases between. The CDR3 loop is CSSLGDFGDEKLFF. The CDR3 nucleotides are TGCAGCTCTCTAGGGGATTTTGGCGATGAAAAACTGTTTTTT.

The table lists this clonotype with many counts. The chain carries TRBV6-6 and TRBJ2-3; 8 bases are shared with TRBD1. The germline V gene has CDR1 MNHNY and CDR2 SVGAGI (reference sequence). The J segment lost 7 bases and the V segment lost 8 bases, leaving 11 bases of the junction unmatched. This CDR3 has 14 amino acids. The CDR3 nucleotides read TGTGCCAGCTGTCAGGGGGCGAATTTGAATACGCAGTATTTT. As protein: CASCQGANLNTQYF.

About this clonotype: A much larger clone differs by one base, so this may be a read error. The genes are TRBV11-1 and TRBJ2-7, with unresolved D. Germline CDR1 SGHAT, CDR2 FQDESV (reference sequence). The germline V and J ends were trimmed by 3 bases and 6 bases, with 15 bases remaining between them. The CDR3 contains 14 residues. The CDR3 loop is CASSFFPVQCEQYF. CDR3 nucleotide sequence: TGTGCCAGCAGCTTCTTCCCCGTCCAATGCGAGCAGTACTTC.